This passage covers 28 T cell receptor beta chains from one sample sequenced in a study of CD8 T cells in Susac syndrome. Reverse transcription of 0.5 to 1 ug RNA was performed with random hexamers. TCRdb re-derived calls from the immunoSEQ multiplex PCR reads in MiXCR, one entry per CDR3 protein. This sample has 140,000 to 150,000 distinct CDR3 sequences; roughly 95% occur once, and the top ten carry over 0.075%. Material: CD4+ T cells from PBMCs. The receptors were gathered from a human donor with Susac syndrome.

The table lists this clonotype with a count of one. As DNA, the CDR3 is TGTGCCAGCAGCAAAGTGGAACAGGATAACTATGGCTACACCTTC. Translation: CASSKVEQDNYGYTF. This rearrangement joins TRBV21-1 to TRBJ1-2; the table's D call TRBD1 went unverified against the DNA. TRBV21-1 is a listed pseudogene. CDR3 size: 15 residues.

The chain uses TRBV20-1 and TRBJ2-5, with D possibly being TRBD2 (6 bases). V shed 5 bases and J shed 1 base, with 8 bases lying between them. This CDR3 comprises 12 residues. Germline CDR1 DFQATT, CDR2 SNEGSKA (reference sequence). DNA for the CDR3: TGCAGTGCTCGGACTACCCAAGAGACCCAGTACTTC. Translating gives CSARTTQETQYF.

The CDR3 sequence is CASSFEGGREQYF. In DNA form, the CDR3 reads TGTGCCAGCAGTTTTGAGGGAGGGCGCGAGCAGTACTTC. The chain carries TRBV12-3 or TRBV12-4 and TRBJ2-7, with 7 bases lining up with TRBD2. The ends lost 3 bases at V and 6 bases at J; junction bases unmatched: 5. This CDR3 contains 13 residues.

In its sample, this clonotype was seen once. The chain's CDR3 is CSVTPRLRQETQYF. The CDR3 DNA reads as TGCAGCGTTACCCCACGCCTCCGGCAAGAGACCCAGTACTTC. The chain has TRBV29-1 and TRBJ2-5, with D unclear. Trimming stripped 5 bases from V and 2 bases from J, with 15 bases between. The CDR3 is 14 amino acids. Per the germline V gene, CDR1 is SQVTM and CDR2 is ANQGSEA.

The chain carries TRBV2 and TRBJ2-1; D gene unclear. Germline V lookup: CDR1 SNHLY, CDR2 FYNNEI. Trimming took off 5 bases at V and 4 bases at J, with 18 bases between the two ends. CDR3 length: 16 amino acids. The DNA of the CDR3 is TGTGCCAGCAGTTGGGGTTCTACTCGCCGGTACAATGAGCAGTTCTTC. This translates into CASSWGSTRRYNEQFF.

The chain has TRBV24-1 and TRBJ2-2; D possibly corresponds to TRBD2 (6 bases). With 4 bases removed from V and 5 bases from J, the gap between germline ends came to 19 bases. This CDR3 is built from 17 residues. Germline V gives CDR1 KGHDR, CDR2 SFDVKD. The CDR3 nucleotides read TGTGCCACCAGTGACCCCCGACGGGACTCGACGACCGGGGAGCTGTTTTTT. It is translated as CATSDPRRDSTTGELFF.

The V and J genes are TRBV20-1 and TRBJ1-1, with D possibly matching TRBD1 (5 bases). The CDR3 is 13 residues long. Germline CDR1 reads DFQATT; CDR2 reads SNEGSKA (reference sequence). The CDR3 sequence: CSRGSGKNTEAFF. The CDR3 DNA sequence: TGCAGCCGGGGGTCAGGGAAGAACACTGAAGCTTTCTTT.

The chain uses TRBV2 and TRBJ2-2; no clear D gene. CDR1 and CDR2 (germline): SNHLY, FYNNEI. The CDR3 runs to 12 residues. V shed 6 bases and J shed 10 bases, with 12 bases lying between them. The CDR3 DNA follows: TGTGCCAGCAGCCTGACGCGGCCGGAGCTGTTTTTT. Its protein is CASSLTRPELFF.

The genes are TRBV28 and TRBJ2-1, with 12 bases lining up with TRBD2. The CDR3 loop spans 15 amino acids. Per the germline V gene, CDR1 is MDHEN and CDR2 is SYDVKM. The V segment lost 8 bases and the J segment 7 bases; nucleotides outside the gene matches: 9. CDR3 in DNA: TGTGCCAGCTCCCTCCTAGCGGGAGGGAAGAATGAGCAGTTCTTC. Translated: CASSLLAGGKNEQFF.

CDR3 residues: CASSLVRYNEQFF. CDR3 coding DNA: TGTGCCAGCAGTTTGGTCAGATACAATGAGCAGTTCTTC. The chain uses TRBV27 and TRBJ2-1; no clear D gene. Germline CDR1 MNHEY, CDR2 SMNVEV (reference sequence). Trimming shortened V by 3 bases and J by 4 bases, and 7 bases separated the two germline ends. This CDR3 has 13 amino acids.

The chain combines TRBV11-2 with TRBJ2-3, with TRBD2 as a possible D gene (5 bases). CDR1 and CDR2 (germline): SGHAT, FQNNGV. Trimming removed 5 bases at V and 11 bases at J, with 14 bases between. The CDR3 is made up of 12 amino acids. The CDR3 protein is CASSPPSGEQYF. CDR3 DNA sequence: TGTGCCAGCAGCCCCCCTTCCGGGGAGCAGTATTTT. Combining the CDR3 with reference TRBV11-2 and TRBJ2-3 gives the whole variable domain EAGVAQSPRYKIIEKRQSVAFWCNPISGHATLYWYQQILGQGPKLLIQFQNNGVVDDSQLPKDRFSAERLKGVDSTLKIQPAKLEDSAVYLCASSPPSGEQYFGPGTRLTVL.

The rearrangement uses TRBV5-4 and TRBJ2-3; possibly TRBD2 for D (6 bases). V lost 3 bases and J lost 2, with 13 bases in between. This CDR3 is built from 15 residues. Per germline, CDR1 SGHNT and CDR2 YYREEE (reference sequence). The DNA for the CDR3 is TGTGCCAGCAGCTACCCGACTAGGGACACAGATACGCAGTATTTT. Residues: CASSYPTRDTDTQYF.

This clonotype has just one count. The CDR3 spells CSGAGDRGTGELFF. The CDR3 DNA follows: TGCAGCGGAGCGGGAGATCGTGGCACCGGGGAGCTGTTTTTT. This chain uses TRBV20-1 with TRBJ2-2; the match to TRBD2 covers 8 bases. The V gene's germline CDR1 is DFQATT and CDR2 SNEGSKA (reference sequence). The CDR3 spans 14 residues.

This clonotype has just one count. Here the CDR3 DNA reads TGTGCCAGCTTACCTAGACCGAGAGCCCACAATGAGCAGTTCTTC. This sequence encodes CASLPRPRAHNEQFF. This chain connects TRBV6-5 to TRBJ2-1; D remains unclear. Looked up from germline, CDR1 is MNHEY and CDR2 is SVGAGI. Trimming took off 8 bases at V and 5 bases at J, with 19 bases between the two ends. This CDR3 region has 15 residues.

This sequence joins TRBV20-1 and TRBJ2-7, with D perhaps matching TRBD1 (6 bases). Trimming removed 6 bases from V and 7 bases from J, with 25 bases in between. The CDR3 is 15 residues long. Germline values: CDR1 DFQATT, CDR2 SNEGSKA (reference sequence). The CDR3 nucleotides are TGCAGTGCCCATCCCCCATTCGGCCAGGGGAGTGAGCAGTACTTC. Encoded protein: CSAHPPFGQGSEQYF.

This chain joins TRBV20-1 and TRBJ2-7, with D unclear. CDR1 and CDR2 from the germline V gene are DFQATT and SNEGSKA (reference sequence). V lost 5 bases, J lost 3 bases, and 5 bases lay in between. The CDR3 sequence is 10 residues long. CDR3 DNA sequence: TGCAGTGCTGGTTTCTACGAGCAGTACTTC. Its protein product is CSAGFYEQYF.

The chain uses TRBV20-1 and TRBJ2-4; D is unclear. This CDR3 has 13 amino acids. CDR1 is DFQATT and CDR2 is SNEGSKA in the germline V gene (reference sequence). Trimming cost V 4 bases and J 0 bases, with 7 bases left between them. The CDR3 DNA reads TGCAGTGCTATAAATCTAGCCAAAAACATTCAGTACTTC. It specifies CSAINLAKNIQYF.

This chain's CDR3 is CASSLSGRVNTEAFF. The DNA of the CDR3 is TGTGCCAGCAGTTTATCGGGACGGGTGAACACTGAAGCTTTCTTT. The chain carries TRBV27 and TRBJ1-1, with D possibly being TRBD1 (5 bases). The V gene lost 0 bases and the J gene lost 0 bases, with 8 bases spanning the gap. The CDR3 is 15 residues long. The germline gives CDR1 MNHEY, CDR2 SMNVEV (reference sequence).

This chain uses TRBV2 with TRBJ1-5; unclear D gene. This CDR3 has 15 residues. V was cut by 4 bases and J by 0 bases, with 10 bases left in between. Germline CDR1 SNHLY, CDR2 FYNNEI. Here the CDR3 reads CASSGFGISNQPQHF. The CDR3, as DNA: TGTGCCAGCAGTGGATTCGGGATTAGCAATCAGCCCCAGCATTTT.

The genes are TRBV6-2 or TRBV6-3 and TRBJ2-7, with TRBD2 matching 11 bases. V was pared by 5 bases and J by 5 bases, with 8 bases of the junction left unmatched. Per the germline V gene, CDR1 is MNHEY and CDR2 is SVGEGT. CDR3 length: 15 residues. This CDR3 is CASSSGGSGRDEQYF. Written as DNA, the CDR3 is TGTGCCAGCAGTAGCGGTGGTAGCGGGAGGGACGAGCAGTACTTC.

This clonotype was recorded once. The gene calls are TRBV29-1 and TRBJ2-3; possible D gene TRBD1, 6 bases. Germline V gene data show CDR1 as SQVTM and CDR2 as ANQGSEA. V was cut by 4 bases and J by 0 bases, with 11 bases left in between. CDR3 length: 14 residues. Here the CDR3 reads CSVVVQGSTDTQYF. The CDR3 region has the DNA TGCAGCGTTGTAGTACAGGGTAGCACAGATACGCAGTATTTT.

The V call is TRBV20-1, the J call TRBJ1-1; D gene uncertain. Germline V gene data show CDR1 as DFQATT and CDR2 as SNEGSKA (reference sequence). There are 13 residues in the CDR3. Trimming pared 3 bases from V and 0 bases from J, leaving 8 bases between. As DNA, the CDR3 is TGCAGTGCTAGCAAGGCTATGAACACTGAAGCTTTCTTT. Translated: CSASKAMNTEAFF.

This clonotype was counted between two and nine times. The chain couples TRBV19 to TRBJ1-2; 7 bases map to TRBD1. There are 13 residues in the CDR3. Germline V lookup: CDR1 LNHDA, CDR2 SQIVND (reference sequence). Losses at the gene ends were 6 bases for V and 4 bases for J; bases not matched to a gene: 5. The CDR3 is CASSKGQPYGYTF. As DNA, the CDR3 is TGTGCCAGTAGCAAGGGACAGCCCTATGGCTACACCTTC.

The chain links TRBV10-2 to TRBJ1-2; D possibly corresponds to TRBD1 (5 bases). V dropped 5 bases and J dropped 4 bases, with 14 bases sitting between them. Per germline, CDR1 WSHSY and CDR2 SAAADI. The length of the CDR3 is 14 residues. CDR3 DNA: TGCGCCAGCAGTAAGCAGGGAGGGAGCTATGGCTACACCTTC. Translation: CASSKQGGSYGYTF.

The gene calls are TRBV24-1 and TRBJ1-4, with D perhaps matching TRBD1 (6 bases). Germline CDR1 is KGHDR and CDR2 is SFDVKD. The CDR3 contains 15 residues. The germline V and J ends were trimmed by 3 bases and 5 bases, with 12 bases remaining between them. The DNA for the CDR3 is TGTGCCACCAGTGATCAACAGGGTCCCAATGAAAAACTGTTTTTT. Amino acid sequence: CATSDQQGPNEKLFF.

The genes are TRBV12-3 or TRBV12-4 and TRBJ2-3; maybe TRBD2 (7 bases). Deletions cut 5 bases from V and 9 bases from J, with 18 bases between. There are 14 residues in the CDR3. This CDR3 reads CASSVVGGGDTQYF. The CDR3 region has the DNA TGTGCCAGCAGTGTAGTAGGCGGGGGCGACACGCAGTATTTT.

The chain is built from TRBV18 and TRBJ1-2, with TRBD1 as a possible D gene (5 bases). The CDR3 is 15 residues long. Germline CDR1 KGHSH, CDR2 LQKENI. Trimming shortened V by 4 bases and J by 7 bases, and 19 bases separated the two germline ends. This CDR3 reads CASSLQWGKDSGYTF. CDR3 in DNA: TGTGCCAGCTCACTACAATGGGGGAAGGATAGTGGCTACACCTTC.

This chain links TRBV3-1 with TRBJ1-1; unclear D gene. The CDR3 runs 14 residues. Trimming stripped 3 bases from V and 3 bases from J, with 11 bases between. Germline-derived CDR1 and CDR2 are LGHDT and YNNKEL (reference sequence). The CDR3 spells CASSQREGDTEAFF. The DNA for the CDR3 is TGTGCCAGCAGCCAGAGGGAGGGCGACACTGAAGCTTTCTTT.